The next 17 T cell receptor beta chains were all read from a single sample in a study of T cells in localized non-small cell lung cancer. Here immunoSEQ multiplex PCR was the method, and the copy in TCRdb shows in-frame clones only, minus some. The table includes fewer than 12,000 clones, about 73% detected once. This sample comprised peripheral blood, obtained before any cancer treatment. The source is a male donor at least 60 years old with stage I lung adenocarcinoma.

The chain carries TRBV7-2 and TRBJ1-2; weak D call: TRBD1 (6 bases). Trimming shortened V by 1 base and J by 2 bases, and 11 bases separated the two germline ends. CDR1 is SGHTA, CDR2 FQGNSA, per germline. The CDR3 contains 15 residues. The CDR3 sequence: CASSLEGGANYGYTF. The CDR3 nucleotides are TGTGCCAGCAGCTTAGAAGGGGGAGCCAACTATGGCTACACCTTC.

The rearrangement joins TRBV2 to TRBJ1-2, with 9 positions matching TRBD1. Germline V lookup: CDR1 SNHLY, CDR2 FYNNEI. This CDR3 contains 13 residues. The junction had 8 bases not matched to a gene; V was cut back by 7 bases and J by 8 bases. CDR3 sequence: CASTRGQGRGYTF. CDR3 sequence (DNA): TGTGCCAGCACCCGGGGACAGGGACGGGGCTACACCTTC.

This clone is a singleton in its sample. The chain uses TRBV6-6 and TRBJ1-5; no reliable D call. Germline-derived CDR1 and CDR2 are MNHNY and SVGAGI (reference sequence). Trimming left V 3 bases short and J 4 bases short, with 7 bases between. The CDR3 covers 13 residues. As DNA, the CDR3 is TGTGCCAGCAGTTATACTGGAAATCAGCCCCAGCATTTT. Translation gives CASSYTGNQPQHF.

The chain has TRBV7-8 and TRBJ1-5, with D hard to call. The CDR3 sequence is 16 residues long. Looked up from germline, CDR1 is SGHVS and CDR2 is FQNEAQ. V was clipped by 1 base and J by 4 bases, with 14 bases between them. The CDR3 loop reads CASSLGHQPANQPQHF. Here the CDR3 DNA reads TGTGCCAGCAGCTTAGGGCACCAGCCGGCGAATCAGCCCCAGCATTTT.

The V and J genes are TRBV5-6 and TRBJ2-7; D is unclear. The germline CDR1 and CDR2 sequences are SGHDT and YYEEEE. V lost 1 base and J lost 2, with 7 bases in between. The CDR3 consists of 13 residues. The CDR3 sequence: CASSLTATYEQYF. For the CDR3, the DNA is TGTGCCAGCAGCTTGACAGCCACCTACGAGCAGTACTTC.

The V call is TRBV6-1, the J call TRBJ2-2; TRBD1 matches 9 bases. The CDR3 sequence is 13 residues long. V lost 10 bases and J lost 5; bases outside the gene matches: 5. Germline V gene data show CDR1 as MNHNS and CDR2 as SASEGT. The CDR3 region is CAIRDRATGELFF. The CDR3 DNA reads as TGTGCCATCCGGGACAGGGCTACCGGGGAGCTGTTTTTT.

V usage is TRBV4-2 and J usage is TRBJ2-1, with D possibly matching TRBD2 (6 bases). CDR1 is LGHNA and CDR2 is YNFKEQ in the germline V gene. The V gene lost 3 bases and the J gene lost 8 bases, with 11 bases spanning the gap. The CDR3 has 13 amino acids. The CDR3 region is CASSQERRDEQFF. The CDR3 nucleotides are TGTGCCAGCAGCCAGGAAAGGAGGGATGAGCAGTTCTTC.

This chain links TRBV19 with TRBJ1-4, with a tentative D call TRBD1 (5 bases). Germline-derived CDR1 and CDR2 are LNHDA and SQIVND (reference sequence). This CDR3 has 15 residues. The V end lost 4 bases, the J end lost 0 bases, and 9 bases lay between the germline ends. CDR3 DNA: TGTGCCAGTAGTAATCTCAGGGCAACTAATGAAAAACTGTTTTTT. It specifies CASSNLRATNEKLFF. Looking up the rest from reference TRBV19 and TRBJ1-4 gives the full variable domain: DGGITQSPKYLFRKEGQNVTLSCEQNLNHDAMYWYRQDPGQGLRLIYYSQIVNDFQKGDIAEGYSVSREKKESFPLTVTSAQKNPTAFYLCASSNLRATNEKLFFGSGTQLSVL.

The V call is TRBV7-9, the J call TRBJ1-1; D gene uncertain. CDR3 length: 16 amino acids. The V end was cut by 1 base, the J end by 0 bases, with 12 bases between. CDR1 and CDR2 (germline): SEHNR, FQNEAQ (reference sequence). Here the CDR3 reads CASSLVRGTMNTEAFF. The CDR3 DNA is TGTGCCAGCAGCTTAGTTCGGGGAACCATGAACACTGAAGCTTTCTTT.

This clone occurred once. This chain links TRBV6-1 with TRBJ1-2, with D maybe TRBD1 (6 bases). The CDR3 runs 14 residues. Germline assignment: CDR1 MNHNS and CDR2 SASEGT. With 6 bases removed from V and 2 bases from J, the gap between germline ends came to 13 bases. The CDR3 loop is CASRAQGRNYGYTF. CDR3 nucleotides: TGTGCCAGCAGAGCCCAGGGGCGAAACTATGGCTACACCTTC.

This clone has a handful of counts. The CDR3, as DNA: TGTGCCAGCAGTTTATCCCCGACAGGGACTAATTCACCCCTCCACTTT. Translation: CASSLSPTGTNSPLHF. The gene calls are TRBV27 and TRBJ1-6; 7 positions match TRBD1. The CDR3 contains 16 residues. V dropped 0 bases and J dropped 6; count of bases not matched to a gene: 5. Germline assignment: CDR1 MNHEY and CDR2 SMNVEV (reference sequence).

The rearrangement joins TRBV28 to TRBJ2-7, with D tentatively TRBD2 (7 bases). Trimming pared 8 bases from V and 2 bases from J, leaving 13 bases between. The length of the CDR3 is 13 residues. From germline, CDR1 is MDHEN and CDR2 SYDVKM. The CDR3 DNA reads TGTGCCAGCGGCGGGGGCGGAACCTACGAGCAGTACTTC. It encodes CASGGGGTYEQYF.

V gene TRBV5-1 combines with J gene TRBJ2-3; 15 bases fit TRBD2. Germline CDR1 is SGHRS and CDR2 is YFSETQ. Trimming at V came to 5 bases and at J to 2 bases, leaving 9 bases not matched to a gene. The CDR3 is 18 residues long. Here the CDR3 DNA reads TGCGCCAGCAGACTAGGACTAGCGGGGGGGAGACCCACAGATACGCAGTATTTT. This encodes CASRLGLAGGRPTDTQYF.

CDR3 coding DNA: TGTGCCAGCAGCCAAGTTGGGACAACTTACGAGCAGTACTTC. Translated, it gives CASSQVGTTYEQYF. This sequence joins TRBV4-2 and TRBJ2-7; a weak D match, TRBD1 (6 bases). V was trimmed by 1 base and J by 4 bases, leaving 11 bases between them. CDR1 is LGHNA, CDR2 YNFKEQ, per germline. CDR3 length: 14 residues.

This chain connects TRBV5-1 to TRBJ2-3; D gene uncertain. Trimming removed 5 bases at V and 2 bases at J, with 6 bases between. The germline CDR1 and CDR2 sequences are SGHRS and YFSETQ. This CDR3 comprises 12 residues. DNA for the CDR3: TGCGCCAGCAGTCTCAACACAGATACGCAGTATTTT. As protein: CASSLNTDTQYF.

The CDR3 reads CASSEEAGRGREQFF. The DNA for the CDR3 is TGTGCCAGCAGTGAAGAGGCTGGGCGGGGTCGAGAGCAGTTCTTC. The chain recombines TRBV6-1 with TRBJ2-1; a weak D match, TRBD2 (6 bases). V gave up 1 base and J gave up 10 bases, with 17 bases separating them. The CDR3 spans 15 residues. Germline V gives CDR1 MNHNS, CDR2 SASEGT.

The chain couples TRBV7-9 to TRBJ1-1; 11 nucleotides align to TRBD1. Germline loops: CDR1 SEHNR, CDR2 FQNEAQ (reference sequence). J gave up 5 bases and V 5 bases, and 10 bases lay outside the gene matches. CDR3 length equals 16 residues. The CDR3 loop reads CASSPIVGQGGTEAFF. The CDR3 DNA reads as TGTGCCAGCAGCCCCATAGTGGGACAGGGGGGGACTGAAGCTTTCTTT.